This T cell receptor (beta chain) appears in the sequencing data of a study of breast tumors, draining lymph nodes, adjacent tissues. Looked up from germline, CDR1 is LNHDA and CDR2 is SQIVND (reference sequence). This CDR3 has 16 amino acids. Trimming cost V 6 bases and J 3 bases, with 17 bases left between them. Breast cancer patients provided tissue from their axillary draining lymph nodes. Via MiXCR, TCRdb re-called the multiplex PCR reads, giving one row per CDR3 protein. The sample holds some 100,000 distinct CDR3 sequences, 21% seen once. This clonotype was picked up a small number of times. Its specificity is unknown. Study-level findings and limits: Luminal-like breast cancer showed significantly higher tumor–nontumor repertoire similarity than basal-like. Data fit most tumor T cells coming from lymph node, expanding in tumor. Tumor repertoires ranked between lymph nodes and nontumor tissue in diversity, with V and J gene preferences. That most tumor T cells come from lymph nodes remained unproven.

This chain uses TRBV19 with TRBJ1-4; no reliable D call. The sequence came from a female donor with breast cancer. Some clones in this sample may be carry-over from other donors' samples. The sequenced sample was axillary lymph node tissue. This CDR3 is CASSLIRQTANEKLFF. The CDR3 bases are TGTGCCAGTAGCCTGATAAGGCAAACAGCTAATGAAAAACTGTTTTTT.